Here is one T cell receptor (beta chain) with its context. Its antigen is not identified. J gave up 0 bases and V 2 bases, and 6 bases lay outside the gene matches. This CDR3 is 17 amino acids long. Germline V gene sequence: CDR1 MDHEN, CDR2 SYDVKM. Splitting of CD4+ cells produced CD45RA+ naive and CD45RA-negative memory subsets. The assay was immunoSEQ multiplex PCR, and TCRdb's table has in-frame clones only and misses some. Altogether roughly 2,500,000 clones are present, 80% to 95% being singletons, with the ten largest covering 0.36%. The entry originates in a study of shared clonotypes between healthy human individuals. Study-wide findings and caveats: Memory subsets had estimated richness that was generally smaller than that of naive subsets. It was only blood that was sampled, and tissue repertoires likely differ.

The sequenced sample consisted of naive CD4+ T cells from PBMCs. Subset described: CD45RA+ positively selected. This rearrangement joins TRBV28 to TRBJ2-7; 11 bases map to TRBD1. This sequence was found in a man aged 18 to 29 in good health. Some clones in this sample may be carry-over from other donors' samples. The CDR3 coding sequence is TGTGCCAGCAGTTTAGGGTCGGGGACAGGGGGCTCCTACGAGCAGTACTTC. As protein: CASSLGSGTGGSYEQYF.